A selection of T cell receptor beta chains follows, all from one sample in a study of CD8 T cells in ankylosing spondylitis. Via MiXCR, TCRdb re-called the 5' RACE reads, giving one row per CDR3 protein. This table holds roughly 250,000 distinct CDR3 sequences, around 7.8% found once. Specimen: blood, either unsorted or a sorted T cell fraction (not recorded which). The receptors come from a male donor with ankylosing spondylitis or in good health (not recorded which). CDR3s include the opening cysteine and the closing phenylalanine or tryptophan. The D gene is left open where the match is weak. Size is stated for part of the rows, as once, few or many counts, or as a class when the clone is expanded.

CDR3: CASSYRTGGYENIQYF
DNA: TGTGCCAGCAGTTACCGGACAGGAGGGTATGAAAACATTCAGTACTTC
J: TRBJ2-4
D: .
size: many
V: TRBV6-5

CDR3: CASKGQGGNEQFF
DNA: TGCGCCAGCAAAGGACAGGGTGGGAATGAGCAGTTCTTC
J: TRBJ2-1
D: TRBD1
size: many
V: TRBV5-1

CDR3: CASRLANEKLFF
DNA: TGTGCCAGTAGGTTGGCTAATGAAAAACTGTTTTTT
J: TRBJ1-4
D: .
size: .
V: TRBV19

CDR3: CSARDSGRGYGYTF
DNA: TGCAGTGCTAGAGATAGTGGACGGGGCTATGGCTACACCTTC
J: TRBJ1-2
D: .
size: many
V: TRBV20-1

CDR3: CASSLFGGSNTGELFF
DNA: TGTGCCAGCAGTTTATTTGGGGGCTCGAACACCGGGGAGCTGTTTTTT
J: TRBJ2-2
D: .
size: many
V: TRBV27

CDR3: CASSLMTGPSGNTIYF
DNA: TGTGCCAGCAGCCTAATGACAGGTCCCTCTGGAAACACCATATATTTT
J: TRBJ1-3
D: .
size: many
V: TRBV12-3/TRBV12-4

CDR3: CASIGIVNQPQHF
DNA: TGTGCCAGCATTGGAATTGTGAATCAGCCCCAGCATTTT
J: TRBJ1-5
D: .
size: .
V: TRBV28

CDR3: CASSQVAVATHTDTQYF
DNA: TGTGCCAGCAGCCAAGTCGCGGTCGCAACTCACACAGATACGCAGTATTTT
J: TRBJ2-3
D: .
size: .
V: TRBV4-2

CDR3: CSVEGVNGELFF
DNA: TGCAGCGTTGAAGGGGTGAACGGGGAGCTGTTTTTT
J: TRBJ2-2
D: .
size: many
V: TRBV29-1

CDR3: CASSLTSGGGASEQFF
DNA: TGTGCCAGCAGCTTAACTAGCGGGGGGGGGGCCTCTGAGCAGTTCTTC
J: TRBJ2-1
D: TRBD2
size: many
V: TRBV7-2

CDR3: CASSEQGMVTYF
DNA: TGTGCCAGCAGTGAACAGGGTATGGTGACGTACTTC
J: TRBJ2-7
D: .
size: many
V: TRBV6-1

CDR3: CATSDSGTGDQETQYF
DNA: TGTGCCACCAGTGATTCCGGGACAGGGGACCAAGAGACCCAGTACTTC
J: TRBJ2-5
D: TRBD1
size: .
V: TRBV24-1

CDR3: CATRQFYGYTF
DNA: TGTGCCACCCGACAGTTCTATGGCTACACCTTC
J: TRBJ1-2
D: .
size: .
V: TRBV12-3/TRBV12-4

CDR3: CASSLEGTAIYEQYF
DNA: TGTGCCAGCAGTTTAGAAGGGACAGCGATCTACGAGCAGTACTTC
J: TRBJ2-7
D: TRBD1
size: many
V: TRBV12-3/TRBV12-4

CDR3: CSAGARETQYF
DNA: TGCAGCGCGGGGGCGCGGGAGACCCAGTACTTC
J: TRBJ2-5
D: .
size: .
V: TRBV29-1

CDR3: CASSFSGGFYGYTF
DNA: TGTGCCAGCAGTTTCTCGGGGGGCTTCTATGGCTACACCTTC
J: TRBJ1-2
D: .
size: many
V: TRBV12-3/TRBV12-4

CDR3: CASSLFGSTNEKLFF
DNA: TGTGCCAGCAGTCTTTTCGGCTCAACTAATGAAAAACTGTTTTTT
J: TRBJ1-4
D: .
size: .
V: TRBV12-3/TRBV12-4

CDR3: CSAQSPAGDYEQYF
DNA: TGCAGTGCCCAAAGCCCGGCAGGCGACTACGAGCAGTACTTC
J: TRBJ2-7
D: .
size: .
V: TRBV20-1

CDR3: CSATRYDLGTDTQYF
DNA: TGCAGTGCTACCCGGTATGACCTAGGCACAGATACGCAGTATTTT
J: TRBJ2-3
D: .
size: many
V: TRBV20-1

CDR3: CSASQGYTF
DNA: TGCAGTGCTAGCCAAGGCTACACCTTC
J: TRBJ1-2
D: .
size: few
V: TRBV20-1

CDR3: CASRETGIPTEAFF
DNA: TGTGCCAGCAGGGAAACAGGGATCCCCACTGAAGCTTTCTTT
J: TRBJ1-1
D: .
size: few
V: TRBV2

CDR3: CASSLAPGGSYEQYF
DNA: TGTGCCAGCAGTTTAGCCCCAGGCGGCTCCTACGAGCAGTACTTC
J: TRBJ2-7
D: .
size: many
V: TRBV28

CDR3: CASSLSGAWGADTQYF
DNA: TGTGCCAGCAGCTTATCAGGGGCGTGGGGGGCAGATACGCAGTATTTT
J: TRBJ2-3
D: .
size: few
V: TRBV7-3

CDR3: CASSYSISGGYYGYTF
DNA: TGTGCCAGCAGTTACTCAATCTCAGGGGGCTACTATGGCTACACCTTC
J: TRBJ1-2
D: TRBD1
size: many
V: TRBV6-5

CDR3: CASSQEWASTDTQYF
DNA: TGCGCCAGCAGCCAGGAGTGGGCCAGCACAGATACGCAGTATTTT
J: TRBJ2-3
D: .
size: many
V: TRBV4-3

CDR3: CASSWEQGEGTEAFF
DNA: TGCGCCAGCAGCTGGGAACAGGGTGAGGGCACTGAAGCTTTCTTT
J: TRBJ1-1
D: .
size: few
V: TRBV5-1

CDR3: CASSPRRVANTEAFF
DNA: TGTGCCAGCAGCCCCCGACGGGTTGCGAACACTGAAGCTTTCTTT
J: TRBJ1-1
D: .
size: .
V: TRBV7-2

CDR3: CASIENLAGPTYNEQFF
DNA: TGTGCCAGCATCGAGAACCTAGCGGGACCTACCTACAATGAGCAGTTCTTC
J: TRBJ2-1
D: TRBD2
size: many
V: TRBV6-2/TRBV6-3

CDR3: CAWSVVPQGGPYEQYF
DNA: TGTGCCTGGAGTGTAGTCCCGCAGGGAGGTCCCTACGAGCAGTACTTC
J: TRBJ2-7
D: .
size: many
V: TRBV30

CDR3: CSAREAGGVPPRGELFF
DNA: TGCAGTGCTAGAGAAGCGGGTGGGGTCCCCCCCAGGGGGGAGCTGTTTTTT
J: TRBJ2-2
D: .
size: many
V: TRBV20-1

CDR3: CASSLGGARGQETQYF
DNA: TGCGCCAGCAGCTTGGGCGGGGCCAGAGGGCAAGAGACCCAGTACTTC
J: TRBJ2-5
D: .
size: .
V: TRBV5-1

CDR3: CASSMTGIPYEQYF
DNA: TGTGCCAGCTCAATGACTGGCATCCCCTACGAGCAGTACTTC
J: TRBJ2-7
D: .
size: many
V: TRBV18

CDR3: CSATGQGFEKLFF
DNA: TGCAGTGCCACGGGACAGGGCTTTGAAAAACTGTTTTTT
J: TRBJ1-4
D: TRBD1
size: many
V: TRBV20-1

CDR3: CASPRGRGVNTEAFF
DNA: TGTGCCAGCCCCAGGGGCAGGGGGGTGAACACTGAAGCTTTCTTT
J: TRBJ1-1
D: TRBD1
size: many
V: TRBV5-8

CDR3: CASSVGGGQGYNEQFF
DNA: TGTGCCAGCAGCGTAGGAGGGGGACAGGGTTACAATGAGCAGTTCTTC
J: TRBJ2-1
D: TRBD1
size: many
V: TRBV9

CDR3: CASSYIDEQFF
DNA: TGTGCCAGCAGTTACATTGATGAGCAGTTCTTC
J: TRBJ2-1
D: .
size: many
V: TRBV6-6

CDR3: CSASLLTDTQYF
DNA: TGCAGTGCTAGTCTCTTAACAGATACGCAGTATTTT
J: TRBJ2-3
D: .
size: few
V: TRBV20-1

CDR3: CASSLKGSGKTGELFF
DNA: TGTGCCAGCAGCTTAAAGGGTAGCGGAAAGACCGGGGAGCTGTTTTTT
J: TRBJ2-2
D: .
size: many
V: TRBV7-9

CDR3: CASSLGGSAETQYF
DNA: TGTGCCAGCAGCTTGGGAGGGTCTGCGGAGACCCAGTACTTC
J: TRBJ2-5
D: .
size: many
V: TRBV5-6

CDR3: CSVEPVRGYEQYF
DNA: TGCAGCGTTGAACCAGTCCGGGGCTACGAGCAGTACTTC
J: TRBJ2-7
D: .
size: many
V: TRBV29-1

CDR3: CASSRPGQGSSGYTF
DNA: TGTGCCAGCAGCCGGCCGGGACAGGGATCGTCTGGCTACACCTTC
J: TRBJ1-2
D: TRBD1
size: many
V: TRBV3-1

CDR3: CASSARTGSNTGELFF
DNA: TGTGCCAGCAGTGCCCGGACAGGGTCAAACACCGGGGAGCTGTTTTTT
J: TRBJ2-2
D: TRBD1
size: many
V: TRBV12-3/TRBV12-4